This is a list of T cell receptor beta chains from one sample in a study of blood T cell repertoires in COVID-19. Using immunoSEQ multiplex PCR, the repertoire was profiled, and TCRdb retains in-frame clones only, with some absent. The table includes approximately 220,000 clones, about 87% detected once. Sample: PBMCs or T cells enriched from blood (not recorded which). The receptors were gathered from a man aged 25-45 years who had recovered from COVID-19. The conserved cysteine and the conserved F or W are not part of the CDR3 here. The order of the fields is V gene, J gene, CDR3 protein.

TRBV9,TRBJ2-1,ASSALAPARNEQF
TRBV28,TRBJ2-5,ASNGIPETQY
TRBV11-3,TRBJ2-1,ASSLVGQGYNEQF
TRBV5-6,TRBJ2-7,ASSLVNYEQY
TRBV28,TRBJ2-2,ASSLTGATGELF
TRBV2,TRBJ2-7,ASSPTDRPYEQY
TRBV25-1,TRBJ2-5,ASSESGGLQETQY
TRBV5-4,TRBJ2-1,ATGTGSRYNEQF
TRBV7-2,TRBJ2-7,ASSFLVIAGEGGYEQY
TRBV9,TRBJ1-6,ASSVGSVTGGSPLH
TRBV13,TRBJ2-7,ASSLGGGRYEQY
TRBV21-1,TRBJ1-4,ASSKKGRTAVFEKLF
TRBV19,TRBJ2-7,ASSTRQGGREQY
TRBV11-2,TRBJ2-7,ASRRGGLSAYEQY
TRBV5-1,TRBJ2-3,ASSLFRADTQY
TRBV18,TRBJ1-3,ASSPGTFGNTIY
TRBV24-1,TRBJ2-5,ATSDIRGGNQTQY
TRBV3-1/TRBV3-2,TRBJ1-2,ASSQESGQQFPHYGYT
TRBV9,TRBJ2-7,ASSVGLSSYEQY
TRBV6-5,TRBJ1-1,ASSDRGTEAF
TRBV21-1,TRBJ2-5,ASSIPGGETQY
TRBV6-5,TRBJ1-4,ATGRNNEKLF
TRBV7-9,TRBJ2-2,ASSSIPGQVGSGELF
TRBV30,TRBJ2-7,AWTRGSLAEQY
TRBV5-1,TRBJ2-4,ASSVESKNIQY
TRBV9,TRBJ1-1,ASSTSRQPNTEAF
TRBV29-1,TRBJ1-4,SVRGQGPNEKLF
TRBV29-1,TRBJ2-7,SVRSGYYEQY
TRBV6-5,TRBJ2-7,ASSSRGSYEQY
TRBV5-4,TRBJ2-5,ASSQSSRQGTETQY
TRBV3-1/TRBV3-2,TRBJ2-7,ASSPRTSDWGSYEQY
TRBV28,TRBJ1-1,ANRRYDTNTEAF
TRBV5-4,TRBJ1-2,ASSPEFENYGYT
TRBV12-3/TRBV12-4,TRBJ1-2,ASSMTASYGYT
TRBV10-1,TRBJ2-7,ASSRTGVAYEQY
TRBV6-1,TRBJ2-7,ASSEADSGSYYEQY
TRBV10-1,TRBJ2-1,ATSDGQGLSGSYNEQF
TRBV28,TRBJ1-4,ASTWEQELNEKLF
TRBV18,TRBJ2-7,ASSPAGQGSYEQY
TRBV5-1,TRBJ2-1,ASNGLAYNEQF
TRBV5-6,TRBJ2-5,ASSFTGGETQY
TRBV7-2,TRBJ2-7,ASSSIAGAYEQY
TRBV14,TRBJ1-6,ASSQDLVGAGSPLH
TRBV24-1,TRBJ2-2,ATSDGLRYPTGELF
TRBV19,TRBJ1-1,ASSIVTMGTEAF
TRBV23-1,TRBJ1-5,ASSQSHVYQPQH
TRBV27,TRBJ1-1,ASSSPGVRTEAF
TRBV6-5,TRBJ1-1,ASSTWTKAF
TRBV3-1/TRBV3-2,TRBJ2-2,ASSHPGTGELF
TRBV5-5,TRBJ2-1,ASSSARTSGRSNEQF
TRBV9,TRBJ2-1,ASSVVGAGGDNEQF
TRBV30,TRBJ2-2,AWGGLASTGELF
TRBV4-3,TRBJ2-7,ASSRQLGDSTYEQY
TRBV28,TRBJ2-3,ASSQGLAGTGGIDTQY
TRBV10-3,TRBJ2-3,AISPSTSTDTQY
TRBV6-5,TRBJ2-7,ASRQGAGIHEQY
TRBV15,TRBJ2-3,ATSRVGTSGADTQY
TRBV6-6,TRBJ2-1,ASSLLAGGLNEQF
TRBV11-2,TRBJ1-1,ASSRNQGNTEAF